This entry lists 8 T cell receptor beta chains sequenced from one sample in a study of CD8 T cells in ankylosing spondylitis. TCRdb re-analysed the 5' RACE reads in MiXCR, keeping a single row per CDR3 protein. The sample contains some 100,000 distinct CDR3 sequences, almost 8.5% of which appear only once. The specimen was blood, either unsorted or a sorted T cell fraction (not recorded which). Receptors originate from a male donor with ankylosing spondylitis or in good health (not recorded which).

This clonotype was counted ten times or more. DNA for the CDR3: TGCAGTGCTATTTATAGGGACAGGGGGCTAAACGAGCAGTACTTC. Translating it yields CSAIYRDRGLNEQYF. The chain joins TRBV20-1 to TRBJ2-7; 12 bases are shared with TRBD1. V lost 4 bases, J lost 5 bases, and 9 bases stayed unmatched. Germline CDR1 DFQATT, CDR2 SNEGSKA (reference sequence). CDR3 size: 15 residues.

As to this clonotype: This may be a read error, as it is one base from a much larger clone. The V call is TRBV7-2, the J call TRBJ1-2, with D tentatively TRBD1 (5 bases). Germline CDR1 reads SGHTA; CDR2 reads FQGNSA. The CDR3 spans 14 residues. The DNA of the CDR3 is TGTTCCAGCAGCTTAGTCCAGGGCCCCCCTGGCTACACCTTC. It encodes CSSSLVQGPPGYTF.

This clonotype was observed at least ten times. V and J are TRBV11-2 and TRBJ2-3; D gene unclear. CDR3 length equals 16 residues. Between the trimmed V and J ends, which lost 1 base and 2 bases, there was a span of 13 bases. Germline V gene sequence: CDR1 SGHAT, CDR2 FQNNGV. The CDR3 loop is CASSLVRSTPTDTQYF. Here the CDR3 DNA reads TGTGCCAGCAGCTTAGTGAGGTCTACACCCACAGATACGCAGTATTTT. Based on the CDR3 plus reference TRBV11-2 and TRBJ2-3, the full variable domain is EAGVAQSPRYKIIEKRQSVAFWCNPISGHATLYWYQQILGQGPKLLIQFQNNGVVDDSQLPKDRFSAERLKGVDSTLKIQPAKLEDSAVYLCASSLVRSTPTDTQYFGPGTRLTVL.

In this sample, this clonotype turned up many times. The V gene is TRBV29-1, the J gene TRBJ1-3, with 7 bases aligning to TRBD1. V trimming: 6 bases; J trimming: 1 base; junction bases outside the gene matches: 15. The CDR3 sequence is 17 residues long. Germline V gene data show CDR1 as SQVTM and CDR2 as ANQGSEA. The CDR3: CSVTGTATLGSGNTIYF. For the CDR3, the DNA is TGCAGCGTGACCGGGACAGCCACGTTGGGTTCTGGAAACACCATATATTTT. Full variable domain (rest looked up from reference TRBV29-1 and TRBJ1-3): SAVISQKPSRDICQRGTSLTIQCQVDSQVTMMFWYRQQPGQSLTLIATANQGSEATYESGFVIDKFPISRPNLTFSTLTVSNMSPEDSSIYLCSVTGTATLGSGNTIYFGEGSWLTVV.

This clonotype was detected many times. The J gene is TRBJ2-7, the V gene TRBV7-2; 15 positions agree with TRBD2. CDR1 and CDR2 from the germline V gene are SGHTA and FQGNSA. The CDR3 runs 18 residues. Trimming took 2 bases from V and 1 from J; bases not matched to a gene: 6. The CDR3 here is CASSLRTSGGAASYEQYF. The CDR3, as DNA: TGTGCCAGCAGCTTACGGACTAGCGGGGGGGCCGCTTCCTACGAGCAGTACTTC.

There are many counts of this clonotype. The rearrangement joins TRBV3-1 to TRBJ2-1; 7 bases align to TRBD2. The CDR3 is 16 amino acids. J lost 3 bases, V lost 4 bases, and 9 bases had no gene match. Germline V gene lookup returns CDR1 LGHDT and CDR2 YNNKEL (reference sequence). This chain's CDR3 is CASSLRARDYYNEQFF. The CDR3 DNA reads as TGTGCCAGCAGCCTTAGAGCCCGGGACTACTACAATGAGCAGTTCTTC.

Remarks on this clonotype: A much larger clone differs from this one at a single base, so this may be a read error. The V and J genes are TRBV15 and TRBJ1-6; 9 bases align to TRBD1. V gave up 1 base and J gave up 9 bases; unmatched junction bases: 10. CDR3 length: 17 residues. Germline loops: CDR1 LNHNV, CDR2 YYDKDF (reference sequence). In DNA form, the CDR3 reads TGTGCCACCAGCAGAGTTCCCCACACAGGGGGCGGTTCACCCCTCCACTTT. It is translated as CATSRVPHTGGGSPLHF.

This clonotype was found many times. The chain uses TRBV4-3 and TRBJ2-1, with 12 bases matching TRBD2. The CDR3 is made up of 16 amino acids. Trimming cost V 1 base and J 4 bases; bases outside gene matches: 2. Germline V gene sequence: CDR1 LGHNA, CDR2 YSLEER. The CDR3 DNA reads TGCGCCAGCAGCCAAGGACTAGCGGGGGATTACAATGAGCAGTTCTTC. It yields the protein CASSQGLAGDYNEQFF.